This TCR beta chain appears in the sequencing data of a study of blood T cell repertoires in COVID-19. Study in general: PBMCs, B-cell-depleted T cells, or T cells were the source of the cDNA or gDNA that made up the material.

Cohort placement rested on clinical history that participants reported themselves. No more than 2 weeks before study entry, exposed participants had met a case of COVID-19. Per the original data handling: Estimated nucleated cell counts came from reference gene primer amplification. Some clones are missing from TCRdb's copy, which holds only in-frame ones; the method was immunoSEQ multiplex PCR. V and J calls plus clone size are reproduced from that table; the DNA served to infer D and trimming. The sample lists some 200,000 clones, about 83% occurring once. This clone was detected once. Trimming removed 3 bases from V and 3 bases from J; junction bases left unmatched: 14. This CDR3 spans 18 amino acids. Germline loops: CDR1 KGHSH, CDR2 LQKENI.

Sequencing used PBMCs or T cells enriched from blood (not recorded which). The origin of this receptor is a woman in her forties or fifties who had been exposed to COVID-19. This chain connects TRBV18 to TRBJ1-1, with 9 bases fitting TRBD1. CDR3: CASSPIVGQGLVDTEAFF. As DNA, the CDR3 is TGTGCCAGCTCACCTATCGTGGGACAGGGTTTGGTGGACACTGAAGCTTTCTTT.